These 4 T cell receptor beta chains share one sample of origin, sequenced in a study of T cells in localized non-small cell lung cancer. Profiling relied on immunoSEQ multiplex PCR, and the TCRdb table lists in-frame clones only, not all of them. The top ten clones hold approximately 19% of a sample with about 11,000 clones, roughly four fifths of them seen once. This specimen consisted of peripheral blood mononuclear cells, obtained before any cancer treatment. These receptors were collected from an older female donor with stage II lung adenocarcinoma.

The rearrangement links TRBV7-8 to TRBJ2-2; D is uncertain. This CDR3 region has 14 residues. V was trimmed by 2 bases and J by 7 bases, leaving 11 bases between them. Per germline, CDR1 SGHVS and CDR2 FQNEAQ. The CDR3 sequence is CASSLRALLGELFF. The CDR3 nucleotides read TGTGCCAGCAGCTTACGAGCCCTTCTCGGGGAGCTGTTTTTT.

V usage is TRBV6-1 and J usage is TRBJ1-2; the match to TRBD1 covers 8 bases. The CDR3 spans 14 residues. With 1 base clipped from V and 8 bases from J, the junction kept 6 bases outside the gene matches. Germline V lookup: CDR1 MNHNS, CDR2 SASEGT. CDR3 sequence: CASSEGDRLDGYTF. CDR3 coding DNA: TGTGCCAGCAGTGAAGGGGACAGGCTCGACGGCTACACCTTC.

The chain employs TRBV28 and TRBJ1-1, with D unclear. Germline V gene data show CDR1 as MDHEN and CDR2 as SYDVKM. V gave up 6 bases and J gave up 11 bases, with 16 bases separating them. There are 12 residues in the CDR3. CDR3 nucleotide sequence: TGTGCCAGCAGCCCCCCCGGGAAAAGGGCTTTCTTT. This translates into CASSPPGKRAFF.

The chain has TRBV5-1 and TRBJ1-2, with D tentatively TRBD1 (5 bases). V was clipped by 8 bases and J by 6 bases, with 17 bases between them. There are 13 residues in the CDR3. CDR1 is SGHRS, CDR2 YFSETQ, per germline. CDR3 amino acids: CARSPGRPHGYTF. The CDR3 nucleotides are TGCGCCAGAAGCCCAGGGCGACCCCATGGCTACACCTTC.